A selection of T cell receptor beta chains follows, all from one sample in a study of T cells in Graves' hyperthyroidism and ophthalmopathy. TCRdb redid the calling of the multiplex PCR reads with MiXCR, one entry per CDR3 protein. The sample includes hundreds of thousands of distinct CDR3 sequences, approximately 15% of them seen just once. Input material: blood. All receptors derive from a woman between 50 and 59 years old with Graves' ophthalmopathy. Both conserved end residues are part of each CDR3. D genes are given only for firm matches. Clone size is given for some rows only: seen once, a few or many times, or a class if the clone is expanded.

many,.,TRBJ2-7,TRBV28,15,CASSPWGGNLIEQYF,TGTGCCAGCAGCCCGTGGGGCGGCAACCTAATCGAGCAGTACTTC
many,TRBD1,TRBJ2-3,TRBV6-1,16,CASSYGTGGSTDTQYF,TGTGCCAGCAGTTACGGTACAGGGGGGAGCACAGATACGCAGTATTTT
.,.,TRBJ2-1,TRBV9,14,CASSVETTYNEQFF,TGTGCCAGCAGCGTAGAAACCACCTACAATGAGCAGTTCTTC
many,TRBD1,TRBJ2-7,TRBV5-1,14,CASSLGQAGDEQYF,TGCGCCAGCAGCTTAGGACAGGCCGGGGACGAGCAGTACTTC
few,TRBD1,TRBJ1-2,TRBV28,15,CASSERDRGVYGYTF,TGTGCCAGCAGTGAGAGGGACAGAGGCGTCTATGGCTACACCTTC
many,TRBD1,TRBJ1-1,TRBV6-4,15,CASSENQGANTEAFF,TGTGCCAGCAGTGAAAATCAGGGGGCGAACACTGAAGCTTTCTTT
many,TRBD2,TRBJ2-7,TRBV20-1,15,CSAQKAGGRSYEQYF,TGCAGTGCTCAAAAAGCGGGGGGCCGCTCCTACGAGCAGTACTTC
few,.,TRBJ2-4,TRBV11-3,21,CASNLWTAGKLRSSAKNIQYF,TGTGCCAGCAACCTATGGACCGCGGGCAAACTCAGGTCATCAGCCAAAAACATTCAGTACTTC
few,.,TRBJ1-3,TRBV4-3,14,CASSPGDSGNTIYF,TGCGCCAGCAGCCCTGGGGATTCTGGAAACACCATATATTTT
many,TRBD1,TRBJ2-7,TRBV11-2,16,CASSLARDRGFYEQYF,TGTGCCAGCAGCTTAGCTAGGGACAGGGGTTTCTACGAGCAGTACTTC
many,.,TRBJ2-7,TRBV20-1,13,CSAYYAASYEQYF,TGCAGTGCCTACTACGCGGCCTCCTACGAGCAGTACTTC
.,TRBD2,TRBJ2-7,TRBV29-1,13,CSVEPGTSDEQYF,TGCAGCGTTGAGCCCGGGACTAGCGACGAGCAGTACTTC
few,.,TRBJ2-3,TRBV6-1,14,CASRYTFSTDTQYF,TGTGCCAGCAGATACACATTCAGCACAGATACGCAGTATTTT
.,TRBD1,TRBJ1-5,TRBV12-3/TRBV12-4,14,CASTADRDNLPQHF,TGTGCCAGTACTGCTGACAGGGACAATCTGCCCCAGCATTTT
.,TRBD1,TRBJ1-1,TRBV5-6,17,CASSMDRGPLMNTEAFF,TGTGCCAGCAGCATGGACAGGGGGCCTCTCATGAACACTGAAGCTTTCTTT
many,.,TRBJ2-1,TRBV7-8,13,CASSSGLESEQFF,TGTGCCAGCAGCTCCGGGCTCGAAAGTGAGCAGTTCTTC
many,.,TRBJ1-5,TRBV16,15,CASSARGSGNQPQHF,TGTGCCAGCAGCGCCCGCGGGTCGGGCAATCAGCCCCAGCATTTT
many,.,TRBJ1-2,TRBV11-2,13,CASSLRVVDGYTF,TGTGCCAGCAGCCTCAGGGTAGTGGATGGCTACACCTTC
few,TRBD2,TRBJ2-3,TRBV3-1,15,CASSEISGRIDTQYF,TGTGCCAGCAGTGAGATTAGCGGGAGAATAGATACGCAGTATTTT
.,.,TRBJ1-2,TRBV28,10,CASTGDGYTF,TGTGCCAGTACCGGGGATGGCTACACCTTC
many,TRBD2,TRBJ2-1,TRBV20-1,13,CSASGLADNEQFF,TGCAGTGCCTCGGGACTAGCGGACAATGAGCAGTTCTTC
few,.,TRBJ2-4,TRBV27,15,CASSLGTAAKNIQYF,TGTGCCAGCAGTTTAGGCACCGCCGCCAAAAACATTCAGTACTTC
many,.,TRBJ2-3,TRBV5-1,14,CASSLRLDTDTQYF,TGCGCCAGCAGCTTAAGGCTAGACACAGATACGCAGTATTTT
many,TRBD1,TRBJ2-7,TRBV27,15,CASSLWGTGNYEQYF,TGTGCCAGCAGTTTATGGGGGACAGGGAACTACGAGCAGTACTTC
many,.,TRBJ1-3,TRBV28,15,CASSNYQDSGNTIYF,TGTGCCAGCAGTAACTATCAGGACTCTGGAAACACCATATATTTT
.,.,TRBJ2-1,TRBV29-1,13,CSVEDHGGNEQFF,TGCAGCGTTGAAGATCACGGCGGCAATGAGCAGTTCTTC
.,TRBD2,TRBJ2-7,TRBV19,16,CASSATGTSGSYEQYF,TGTGCCAGTAGTGCCACCGGGACTAGCGGATCCTACGAGCAGTACTTC
.,.,TRBJ1-6,TRBV27,15,CASMGLLRVNSPLHF,TGTGCCAGCATGGGGTTACTCAGGGTCAATTCACCCCTCCACTTT
many,.,TRBJ2-3,TRBV27,14,CASRKLDSTDTQYF,TGTGCCAGCAGAAAACTAGATTCCACAGATACGCAGTATTTT